One and the same sample provided the 16 T cell receptor beta chains below, sequenced in a study of CD8 T cells in Susac syndrome. The authors reverse transcribed roughly 0.5 to 1 ug RNA with random hexamers. In TCRdb, the immunoSEQ multiplex PCR reads were re-called with MiXCR into one record per CDR3 protein. Of 200,000 to 250,000 distinct CDR3 sequences in the sample, approximately 95% were seen once. The sequenced material came from CD4+ T cells from PBMCs. These receptors originate from a human donor with multiple sclerosis.

The chain recombines TRBV9 with TRBJ2-2; D is uncertain. The germline CDR1 and CDR2 sequences are SGDLS and YYNGEE. Between the trimmed V and J ends, which lost 3 bases and 7 bases, there was a span of 10 bases. This CDR3 comprises 13 residues. As DNA, the CDR3 is TGTGCCAGCAGCGAGACATCTATCGGGGAGCTGTTTTTT. It specifies CASSETSIGELFF.

The chain uses TRBV20-1 and TRBJ2-3, with 9 positions matching TRBD2. Germline trimming cut 3 bases from V and 0 bases from J; bases unmatched to any gene: 4. CDR3 length: 15 amino acids. Germline CDR1 reads DFQATT; CDR2 reads SNEGSKA (reference sequence). CDR3 in amino acids: CSASIAGASTDTQYF. The CDR3 nucleotides are TGCAGTGCTAGTATAGCGGGGGCTAGCACAGATACGCAGTATTTT.

V and J are TRBV2 and TRBJ2-1; 7 nucleotides match TRBD1. The CDR3 totals 16 residues. Germline V CDR1 and CDR2: SNHLY, FYNNEI. Losses at the gene ends were 6 bases for V and 6 bases for J; bases not matched to a gene: 14. CDR3: CASSDLLLGDSNEQFF. Here the CDR3 DNA reads TGTGCCAGCAGCGACCTCTTATTGGGGGACAGCAATGAGCAGTTCTTC. The variable domain in full, completed from reference TRBV2 and TRBJ2-1, reads EPEVTQTPSHQVTQMGQEVILRCVPISNHLYFYWYRQILGQKVEFLVSFYNNEISEKSEIFDDQFSVERPDGSNFTLKIRSTKLEDSAMYFCASSDLLLGDSNEQFFGPGTRLTVL.

The chain uses TRBV20-1 and TRBJ1-2; D remains unclear. The CDR3 spans 14 residues. Deletions cut 2 bases from V and 2 bases from J, with 12 bases between. CDR1 is DFQATT, CDR2 SNEGSKA, per germline (reference sequence). This CDR3 is CSARKSAGNYGYTF. CDR3 in DNA: TGCAGTGCTAGAAAATCGGCAGGAAACTATGGCTACACCTTC.

The chain carries TRBV7-9 and TRBJ2-1, with unresolved D. Germline CDR1 and CDR2: SEHNR and FQNEAQ (reference sequence). This CDR3 spans 14 amino acids. The V end was cut by 5 bases, the J end by 5 bases, with 13 bases between. This CDR3 is CASSTKIQDNEQFF. For the CDR3, the DNA is TGTGCCAGCAGCACAAAAATCCAGGACAATGAGCAGTTCTTC.

This chain uses TRBV6-2 or TRBV6-3 with TRBJ2-5; 9 bases match TRBD2. CDR3 length equals 14 residues. CDR1 MNHEY and CDR2 SVGEGT come from the germline V gene. V trimming: 5 bases; J trimming: 3 bases; junction bases outside the gene matches: 4. CDR3 DNA: TGTGCCAGCAGTCAAATAGCGGGAGAAGAGACCCAGTACTTC. Encoded protein: CASSQIAGEETQYF.

With respect to this clonotype: One end of the junction is discordant with germline, which a read error may explain. V gene TRBV20-1 combines with J gene TRBJ1-2; no definite D call. The CDR3 is made up of 12 amino acids. CDR1 and CDR2 (germline): DFQATT, SNEGSKA (reference sequence). Written as DNA, the CDR3 is TGCAGTGCCAGAGTAGGGCCAACCGGCTACACCTTC. It translates to CSARVGPTGYTF.

This sequence joins TRBV7-2 and TRBJ2-7; 10 positions agree with TRBD2. CDR3 length equals 17 residues. CDR1 and CDR2 from the germline V gene are SGHTA and FQGNSA. V lost 0 bases, J lost 2 bases, and 7 bases stayed unmatched. The CDR3 DNA reads as TGTGCCAGCAGCTTAGCAGGTCTAGCGGGAGACCCCTACGAGCAGTACTTC. Translating gives CASSLAGLAGDPYEQYF. The full variable domain, with the rest looked up from reference TRBV7-2 and TRBJ2-7, is GAGVSQSPSNKVTEKGKDVELRCDPISGHTALYWYRQSLGQGLEFLIYFQGNSAPDKSGLPSDRFSAERTGGSVSTLTIQRTQQEDSAVYLCASSLAGLAGDPYEQYFGPGTRLTVT.

This clonotype was counted a single time. This chain uses TRBV15 with TRBJ1-3; possible D gene TRBD1, 5 bases. The CDR3 consists of 16 residues. The V end lost 1 base, the J end lost 6 bases, and 16 bases lay between the germline ends. Germline CDR1 reads LNHNV; CDR2 reads YYDKDF (reference sequence). The CDR3 DNA is TGTGCCACCAGCAGAGCTCGTTCTCTAGGGGAAAACACCATATATTTT. It encodes CATSRARSLGENTIYF.

The rearrangement uses TRBV20-1 and TRBJ2-7; D perhaps matches TRBD1 (5 bases). Trimming stripped 5 bases from V and 6 bases from J, with 17 bases between. CDR1 is DFQATT and CDR2 is SNEGSKA in the germline V gene (reference sequence). The CDR3 runs 13 residues. The CDR3 region has the DNA TGCAGTGCTCCCTATTACATTGGGGCCGAGCAGTACTTC. Its translation: CSAPYYIGAEQYF.

The chain combines TRBV5-1 with TRBJ2-3; D gene unclear. Germline CDR1 reads SGHRS; CDR2 reads YFSETQ. This CDR3 contains 13 residues. The V gene lost 3 bases and the J gene lost 3 bases, with 8 bases spanning the gap. CDR3: CASSYDGTDTQYF. In DNA form, the CDR3 reads TGCGCCAGCAGCTATGACGGAACAGATACGCAGTATTTT.

J is TRBJ2-5 and V is TRBV3-1; 7 positions match TRBD1. This CDR3 is 15 amino acids long. V lost 1 base to trimming and J lost 6 bases; unmatched junction nucleotides: 8. Germline loops: CDR1 LGHDT, CDR2 YNNKEL (reference sequence). CDR3 sequence: CASSQGAGGFQTQYF. DNA of the CDR3: TGTGCCAGCAGCCAAGGGGCAGGGGGATTCCAGACCCAGTACTTC.

J is TRBJ1-1 and V is TRBV7-9; 8 bases agree with TRBD1. The V gene's germline CDR1 is SEHNR and CDR2 FQNEAQ (reference sequence). The CDR3 loop spans 13 amino acids. V was pared by 1 base and J by 11 bases, with 6 bases of the junction left unmatched. The DNA of the CDR3 is TGTGCCAGCAGCTTAGTGCAGGGGGCCGGGGCTTTCTTT. It translates to CASSLVQGAGAFF.

The genes are TRBV3-1 and TRBJ2-2; maybe TRBD1 (5 bases). The CDR3 runs 12 residues. Trimming shortened V by 4 bases and J by 7 bases, and 7 bases separated the two germline ends. The germline V gene encodes CDR1 LGHDT and CDR2 YNNKEL (reference sequence). The CDR3 bases are TGTGCCAGCAGCCGTCAGGGCGGGGAGCTGTTTTTT. Protein: CASSRQGGELFF.

In DNA, the CDR3 is TGCAGTGCTTACCAAAGCAGGGGAAAAGATACGCAGTATTTT. As protein: CSAYQSRGKDTQYF. The rearrangement links TRBV20-1 to TRBJ2-3, with a weak D call TRBD1 (6 bases). The CDR3 runs 14 residues. CDR1 is DFQATT and CDR2 is SNEGSKA in the germline V gene (reference sequence). The V end lost 5 bases, the J end lost 5 bases, and 17 bases lay between the germline ends.

The rearrangement links TRBV6-1 to TRBJ2-4, with D uncertain. Germline lookup yields CDR1 MNHNS and CDR2 SASEGT. Trimming left V 6 bases short and J 0 bases short, with 18 bases between. The length of the CDR3 is 17 residues. DNA of the CDR3: TGTGCCAGCAGACCCGGTAAAACCCTGATAGCCAAAAACATTCAGTACTTC. It is translated as CASRPGKTLIAKNIQYF.